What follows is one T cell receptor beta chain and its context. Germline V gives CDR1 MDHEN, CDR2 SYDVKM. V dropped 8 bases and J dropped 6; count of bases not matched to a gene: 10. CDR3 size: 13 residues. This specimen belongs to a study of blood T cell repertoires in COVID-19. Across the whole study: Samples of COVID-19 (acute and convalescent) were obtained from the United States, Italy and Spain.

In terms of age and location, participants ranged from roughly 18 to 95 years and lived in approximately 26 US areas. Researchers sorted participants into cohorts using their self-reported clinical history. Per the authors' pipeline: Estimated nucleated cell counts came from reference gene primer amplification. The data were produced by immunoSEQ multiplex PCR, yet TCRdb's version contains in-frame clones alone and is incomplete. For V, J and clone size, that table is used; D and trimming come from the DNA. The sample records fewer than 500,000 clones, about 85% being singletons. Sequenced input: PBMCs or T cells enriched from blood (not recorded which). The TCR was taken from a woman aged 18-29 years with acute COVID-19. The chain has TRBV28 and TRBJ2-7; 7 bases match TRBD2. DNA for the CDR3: TGTGCCAGCGGGGGAGGGCCGGCGGGCGAGCAGTACTTC. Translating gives CASGGGPAGEQYF.